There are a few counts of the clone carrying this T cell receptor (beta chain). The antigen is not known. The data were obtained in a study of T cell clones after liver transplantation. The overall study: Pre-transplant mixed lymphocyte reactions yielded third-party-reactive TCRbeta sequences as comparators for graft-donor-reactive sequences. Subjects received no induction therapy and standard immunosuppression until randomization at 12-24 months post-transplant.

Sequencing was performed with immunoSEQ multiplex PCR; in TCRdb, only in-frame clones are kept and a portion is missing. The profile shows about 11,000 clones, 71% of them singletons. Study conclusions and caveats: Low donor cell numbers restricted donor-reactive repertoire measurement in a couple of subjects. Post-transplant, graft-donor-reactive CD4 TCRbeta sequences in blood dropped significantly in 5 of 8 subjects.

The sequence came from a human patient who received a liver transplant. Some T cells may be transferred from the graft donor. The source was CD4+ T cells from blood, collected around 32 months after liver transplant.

The CDR3 protein is CASSALAGRNSNQPQHF. The CDR3 DNA sequence: TGTGCCAGCAGCGCCTTGGCGGGGCGGAATAGCAATCAGCCCCAGCATTTT. V usage is TRBV7-7 and J usage is TRBJ1-5, with D possibly matching TRBD1 (5 bases). Trimming pared 5 bases from V and 0 bases from J, leaving 17 bases between. This CDR3 is 17 amino acids long. Germline CDR1 SSHAT, CDR2 FNYEAQ (reference sequence).